Described below is a single T cell receptor beta chain sequence and its context. As yet, its antigen is unknown. This CDR3 has 16 residues. Looked up from germline, CDR1 is GTSNPN and CDR2 is SVGIG (reference sequence). Between the trimmed V and J ends, which lost 1 base and 2 bases, there was a span of 18 bases. This sample stems from a study of T cell responses to AZD1222 COVID-19 vaccine. Whole-study findings and limits: The reported proportion of spike-specific TCRs targeting unmutated variant regions was nearly half. Baseline serology detected seropositivity in only 6 or 7 AZD1222 recipients. Samples come after the peak T cell response, not at day 14. A mostly white British donor set with more females was recruited, and clonal diversity was possibly underestimated.

The assay was immunoSEQ multiplex PCR, and TCRdb's table has in-frame clones only and misses some. The sample holds 150,000 or so clones, 92% seen once. Source: peripheral blood, taken 28 days after the second AZD1222 dose. This TCR was sampled from an adult who received the AZD1222 COVID-19 vaccine. The chain combines TRBV30 with TRBJ2-7; the D gene is possibly TRBD1 (6 bases). CDR3 loop: CAWSGRQGILTYEQYF. CDR3 coding DNA: TGTGCCTGGAGTGGGCGTCAGGGGATTTTAACCTACGAGCAGTACTTC.